The clone carrying this TCR beta chain was recorded a few times. What it recognizes is unknown. Unmatched junction bases numbered 14, after V lost 6 bases and J lost 6 bases. Germline V gene sequence: CDR1 LNHDA, CDR2 SQIVND (reference sequence). The CDR3 has 19 amino acids. The data originate from a study of long-term antiretroviral therapy in people with HIV. The study's findings and limits: Among HIV repertoires, CDR3 length ranges were narrower than those of controls.

Sequencing relied on immunoSEQ assay v3.0, run at survey level. Repertoires were generated with immunoSEQ multiplex PCR, while TCRdb's copy carries only in-frame clones and drops some. The sample yields 35,000 to 40,000 clones, around 80% seen once. This clonotype was sampled from a young man with HIV. Material: unsorted PBMCs, obtained 1.5 years after starting antiretroviral therapy. The chain uses TRBV19 and TRBJ2-2; TRBD2 matches 15 bases. The CDR3 spells CASSWTSGRALQGAGELFF. The CDR3 nucleotides are TGTGCCAGTAGCTGGACTAGCGGGAGGGCCTTGCAGGGGGCCGGGGAGCTGTTTTTT.